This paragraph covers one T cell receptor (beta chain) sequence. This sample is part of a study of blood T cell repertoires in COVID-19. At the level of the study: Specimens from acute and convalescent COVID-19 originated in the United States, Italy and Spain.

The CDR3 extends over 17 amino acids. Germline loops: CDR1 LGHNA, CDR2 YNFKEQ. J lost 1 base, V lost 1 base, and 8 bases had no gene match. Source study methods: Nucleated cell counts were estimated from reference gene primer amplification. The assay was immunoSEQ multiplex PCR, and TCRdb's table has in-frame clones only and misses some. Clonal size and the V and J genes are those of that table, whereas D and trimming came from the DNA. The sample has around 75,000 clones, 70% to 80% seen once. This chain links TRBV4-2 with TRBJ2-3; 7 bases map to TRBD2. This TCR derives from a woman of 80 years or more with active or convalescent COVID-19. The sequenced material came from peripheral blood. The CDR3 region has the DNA TGTGCCAGCAGCCAAGTCCCACTCCGGGGGGGCACAGATACGCAGTATTTT. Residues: CASSQVPLRGGTDTQYF.